This T cell receptor (beta chain) was found in a study of blood T cell repertoires in COVID-19 (dated by TCRdb to 2020 to 2022). General notes on the study: Collaborator samples came from the United States, Italy and Spain and covered acute and convalescent phases of COVID-19. The prospective study material was composed of cDNA or gDNA derived from T cells, B-cell-depleted T cells, or PBMCs. Deeply sampled blood TCRbeta repertoires from subjects exposed to, actively infected with, or recovered from COVID-19 were included in the dataset. The repertoires were released in a freely available public database intended as a resource for research on the immune response to SARS-CoV-2. The samples were drawn from the first 160 participants of the ongoing ImmuneRACE study and from under 1,500 subjects provided by 6 global collaborators. A de-identified subject ID, COVID-19 status, age in years and sex were almost always included in the sample metadata. HLA class I and class II types, where available, came from metadata supplied by the sample provider rather than from assay-based typing.

Worth noting for this clone: The specificity of this receptor is unknown. There are no base qualities to consult, and no much larger clone falls within one base. The sample contains more than one DNA sequence encoding this CDR3.

From the cysteine through the phenylalanine, the CDR3 covers 13 amino acids. Only the CDR3 DNA stays, 39 bases, in frame from base 1. Between the V and J ends, shortened by 3 bases and 1 base respectively, the junction contains 7 bases. Taken from the germline V gene, the CDR1 and CDR2 loops are SGHRS and YFSETQ. Here is what the overall study found, with its caveats: Clinical and demographic metadata were provided uncurated, with the amount varying by source and participant.

Samples from volunteer blood donors who had recovered from COVID-19 were contributed by a second Seattle source. Whole blood was collected in K2EDTA tubes by collaborating institutions according to the institutions' own protocols. Collaborator samples were shipped for TCRbeta analysis as frozen whole blood, isolated PBMCs, or DNA extracted from either sample type. TCRbeta CDR3 regions were amplified from genomic DNA using the immunoSEQ Assay, a bias-controlled multiplex PCR. The original pipeline was this. Within the assay, amplification of reference gene primers was used to estimate how many nucleated cells each sample contained. To quantify the absolute abundance of each unique TCRbeta CDR3 rearrangement, sequence reads were collapsed and filtered. For each sample, productive Simpson clonality was calculated by taking the square root of Simpson's diversity index across productive rearrangements. Held by TCRdb, this immuneACCESS table contains in-frame sequences only and omits some clones. Under half of the omission traces to an unresolved V gene where checked; the cause of the rest is unknown. V, J and clone size are those of that table, while D and trimming were read from the DNA. The sample records some 240,000 clones, 84% of which are singletons. The biggest ten clones account for roughly 1.4% of the sample.

Specimen: peripheral blood. The sequence came from a woman aged 40 to 50 who had recovered from COVID-19. Recombination joined TRBV5-1 with TRBJ1-2; possibly the D gene is TRBD1, per 5 matching bases. The DNA is as follows: TGCGCCAGCAGCTCCGACAGTAACTATGGCTACACCTTC. Translation gives CASSSDSNYGYTF. The entire variable domain, with the stretches around the CDR3 drawn from the reference TRBV5-1 and TRBJ1-2 proteins, is KAGVTQTPRYLIKTRGQQVTLSCSPISGHRSVSWYQQTPGQGLQFLFEYFSETQRNKGNFPGRFSGRQFSNSRSEMNVSTLELGDSALYLCASSSDSNYGYTFGSGTRLTVV.